The 30 T cell receptor beta chains given below trace back to one sample, sequenced in a study of T cells in Graves' hyperthyroidism and ophthalmopathy. Amplification of TCR beta CDR3 regions used RNA as the template. Primed by the HTBI set, a first-round RT-PCR was run on the TCR CDR3. TCRdb independently ran MiXCR on the multiplex PCR reads; one entry per CDR3 protein. The profile covers about 600,000 distinct CDR3 sequences, with more than 13% appearing a single time and roughly 7% taken by the ten largest. The specimen sequenced was blood. The receptors come from a woman aged 18-30 years with Graves' ophthalmopathy.

The rearrangement links TRBV19 to TRBJ2-1; TRBD2 agrees at 12 bases. This CDR3 comprises 18 residues. Per germline, CDR1 LNHDA and CDR2 SQIVND (reference sequence). J lost 4 bases, V lost 2 bases, and 9 bases had no gene match. The CDR3 sequence: CASSIFRTSGIMYNEQFF. In DNA, the CDR3 is TGTGCCAGTAGTATATTCAGGACTAGCGGGATTATGTACAATGAGCAGTTCTTC.

This chain links TRBV15 with TRBJ2-1; 9 bases align to TRBD2. The CDR3 is 16 residues long. Trimming at V came to 1 base and at J to 0 bases, leaving 1 base not matched to a gene. Per the germline V gene, CDR1 is LNHNV and CDR2 is YYDKDF (reference sequence). The DNA for the CDR3 is TGTGCCACCAGCAGAGTAGCGGGGGCCTCCTACAATGAGCAGTTCTTC. Translated, it gives CATSRVAGASYNEQFF.

The CDR3 loop reads CASSPRGALANEKLFF. The CDR3 DNA sequence: TGTGCCAGCTCACCACGAGGTGCGCTGGCTAATGAAAAACTGTTTTTT. V gene TRBV18 combines with J gene TRBJ1-4; unclear D gene. CDR1 and CDR2 from the germline V gene are KGHSH and LQKENI. The CDR3 extends over 16 amino acids. Between the trimmed V and J ends, which lost 1 base and 3 bases, there was a span of 12 bases.

Ten or more counts support this clonotype. The genes are TRBV7-3 and TRBJ2-3; a possible D gene is TRBD2 (6 bases). Germline V gene lookup returns CDR1 SGHTA and CDR2 FQGTGA. The CDR3 is 17 residues long. The V end lost 5 bases, the J end lost 2 bases, and 20 bases lay between the germline ends. The CDR3 here is CASSPSGGGTLTDTQYF. The CDR3 DNA is TGTGCCAGCAGCCCCTCCGGTGGCGGGACCCTCACAGATACGCAGTATTTT.

This clonotype was counted between two and nine times. V is TRBV9 and J is TRBJ2-5; TRBD1 matches at 10 bases. The CDR3 consists of 14 residues. V lost 4 bases to trimming and J lost 7 bases; unmatched junction nucleotides: 7. From germline, CDR1 is SGDLS and CDR2 YYNGEE. The chain's CDR3 is CASSLGDRGTTQYF. The DNA of the CDR3 is TGTGCCAGCAGCCTAGGGGACAGGGGTACGACCCAGTACTTC. Complete variable domain (other parts from reference TRBV9 and TRBJ2-5): DSGVTQTPKHLITATGQRVTLRCSPRSGDLSVYWYQQSLDQGLQFLIQYYNGEERAKGNILERFSAQQFPDLHSELNLSSLELGDSALYFCASSLGDRGTTQYFGPGTRLLVL.

This clonotype was seen ten or more times. V gene TRBV3-1 combines with J gene TRBJ1-4; D perhaps matches TRBD1 (6 bases). Germline loops: CDR1 LGHDT, CDR2 YNNKEL (reference sequence). V was cut by 4 bases and J by 4 bases, with 19 bases left in between. The CDR3 spans 17 residues. CDR3 nucleotides: TGTGCCAGCAGCCTAACATCGCCGGGACAAAGTAATGAAAAACTGTTTTTT. This gives the protein CASSLTSPGQSNEKLFF.

The chain is built from TRBV30 and TRBJ2-1, with 11 bases identical to TRBD2. The ends lost 4 bases at V and 5 bases at J; junction bases unmatched: 10. Looked up from germline, CDR1 is GTSNPN and CDR2 is SVGIG (reference sequence). The CDR3 spans 16 residues. The CDR3 nucleotides are TGTGCCTGGACTAGCGGGAGGAGGATGTGGGACAATGAGCAGTTCTTC. It yields the protein CAWTSGRRMWDNEQFF.

In the case of this clonotype: The conserved closing phenylalanine or tryptophan is absent in this CDR3, likely reflecting a read error. The chain combines TRBV5-1 with TRBJ2-7, with 7 bases aligning to TRBD1. After removal of 4 bases from V and 2 bases from J, the junction contained 12 bases not matched to a gene. There are 16 residues in the CDR3. Germline lookup yields CDR1 SGHRS and CDR2 YFSETQ. The CDR3 region is CASSPGRGTAPYEQYS. The CDR3 DNA reads TGCGCCAGCAGCCCCGGAAGAGGGACAGCTCCCTACGAGCAGTACTCC.

Ten or more counts support this clonotype. The rearrangement links TRBV20-1 to TRBJ2-7; 8 nucleotides agree with TRBD2. The length of the CDR3 is 14 residues. With 6 bases clipped from V and 2 bases from J, the junction kept 9 bases outside the gene matches. The germline V gene has CDR1 DFQATT and CDR2 SNEGSKA (reference sequence). In nucleotides, the CDR3 is TGCAGTGCGGCGATGGCGGGAGGAACCTACGAGCAGTACTTC. Amino acid sequence: CSAAMAGGTYEQYF.

The table lists this clonotype with a few counts. V gene TRBV4-3 combines with J gene TRBJ2-1; D is possibly TRBD2 (5 bases). This CDR3 is 15 amino acids long. The germline gives CDR1 LGHNA, CDR2 YSLEER. Between the trimmed V and J ends, which lost 1 base and 7 bases, there was a span of 14 bases. The CDR3 DNA follows: TGCGCCAGCAGCCAAGGGGGAGTAGTCGGAAATGAGCAGTTCTTC. It specifies CASSQGGVVGNEQFF.

This clonotype was seen ten or more times. This chain links TRBV12-3 or TRBV12-4 with TRBJ2-7, with 8 bases lining up with TRBD1. This CDR3 has 15 amino acids. V shed 3 bases, J shed 0 bases, and the junction held 4 bases outside the gene matches. The CDR3 reads CASSLRDRSSYEQYF. The DNA for the CDR3 is TGTGCCAGCAGTTTGAGGGACAGGAGCTCCTACGAGCAGTACTTC.

This clonotype was detected ten times or more. The rearrangement uses TRBV3-1 and TRBJ2-3, with D perhaps given as TRBD1 or TRBD2 (5 bases each). Germline V lookup: CDR1 LGHDT, CDR2 YNNKEL (reference sequence). Trimming took 2 bases from V and 0 from J, leaving 9 bases between them. This CDR3 has 15 amino acids. CDR3 loop: CASSQPRGSTDTQYF. The CDR3 DNA reads as TGTGCCAGCAGCCAACCACGGGGCAGCACAGATACGCAGTATTTT.

As concerns this clonotype: A much larger clone is a single base away; this may be a read error. CDR3: CASGLGLQGNTEAFF. The CDR3 DNA reads as TGCGCCAGCGGCTTGGGTTTACAGGGGAACACTGAAGCTTTCTTT. The chain uses TRBV5-1 and TRBJ1-1; D may be TRBD1 (6 bases). This CDR3 has 15 amino acids. Germline V CDR1 and CDR2: SGHRS, YFSETQ.

A note on this clonotype: A much larger clone differs by one base, so this may be a read error. The chain employs TRBV5-1 and TRBJ2-1; possible D gene TRBD1, 5 bases. Germline V gene sequence: CDR1 SGHRS, CDR2 YFSETQ. This CDR3 contains 16 residues. CDR3 loop: CASSLVGRVPYNEPFF. The CDR3 DNA reads TGCGCCAGCAGCTTGGTTGGCAGGGTTCCCTACAATGAGCCGTTCTTC.

The J gene is TRBJ1-3, the V gene TRBV28; 8 nucleotides match TRBD1. The CDR3 totals 16 residues. Germline assignment: CDR1 MDHEN and CDR2 SYDVKM. Trimming removed 4 bases from V and 5 bases from J; junction bases left unmatched: 10. CDR3 in amino acids: CASSSPVGQGRNTIYF. In DNA form, the CDR3 reads TGTGCCAGCAGTTCTCCCGTCGGACAGGGTAGAAACACCATATATTTT.

The chain is built from TRBV15 and TRBJ1-1, with 9 bases that match TRBD1. Germline trimming cut 4 bases from V and 11 bases from J; bases unmatched to any gene: 8. The CDR3 is 13 amino acids. Germline V gene sequence: CDR1 LNHNV, CDR2 YYDKDF (reference sequence). CDR3 in amino acids: CATSNTGTGFAFF. The CDR3 bases are TGTGCCACCAGCAATACCGGGACAGGGTTTGCTTTCTTT.

This clonotype showed up just a few times. The chain recombines TRBV5-5 with TRBJ2-7; D is unresolved. Trimming pared 8 bases from V and 2 bases from J, leaving 17 bases between. Per germline, CDR1 SGHKS and CDR2 YYEKEE (reference sequence). The CDR3 is 14 residues long. CDR3 amino acids: CASSLYFGPYEQYF. CDR3 nucleotides: TGTGCCAGTAGCCTTTATTTCGGGCCCTACGAGCAGTACTTC.

This clonotype was observed a handful of times. The gene calls are TRBV9 and TRBJ1-3, with no clear D. Germline V gives CDR1 SGDLS, CDR2 YYNGEE. The CDR3 runs 14 residues. V dropped 0 bases and J dropped 3 bases, with 7 bases sitting between them. The CDR3 sequence: CASSVVADGNTIYF. The DNA for the CDR3 is TGTGCCAGCAGCGTAGTGGCAGATGGAAACACCATATATTTT.

This chain uses TRBV4-3 with TRBJ1-2; possible D gene TRBD1, 5 bases. Trimming pared 0 bases from V and 8 bases from J, leaving 16 bases between. The CDR3 is made up of 15 amino acids. In germline, CDR1 is LGHNA, CDR2 YSLEER. CDR3: CASSQDRQGASGYTF. The CDR3 region has the DNA TGCGCCAGCAGCCAAGATAGGCAGGGAGCGAGCGGCTACACCTTC.

This clonotype was picked up many times. The chain is built from TRBV4-1 and TRBJ1-5, with D unresolved. Trimming left V 1 base short and J 4 bases short, with 14 bases between. The length of the CDR3 is 16 residues. The germline gives CDR1 MGHRA, CDR2 YSYEKL. CDR3 nucleotides: TGCGCCAGCAGCCAAGTAAGCGGACCTAGGAATCAGCCCCAGCATTTT. It translates to CASSQVSGPRNQPQHF.

This clonotype was seen a few times. At one boundary the junction diverges from the germline segment, which might be a read error. The chain carries TRBV27 and TRBJ1-5; TRBD1 is a possible D gene (6 bases). Germline V gene lookup returns CDR1 MNHEY and CDR2 SMNVEV (reference sequence). The CDR3 is made up of 14 amino acids. The CDR3 loop reads CAGSFGGAGQPQHF. CDR3 nucleotides: TGTGCCGGCAGTTTTGGGGGGGCGGGTCAGCCCCAGCATTTT.

This clonotype was seen at least ten times. V usage is TRBV2 and J usage is TRBJ2-1; 12 bases align to TRBD2. The germline gives CDR1 SNHLY, CDR2 FYNNEI. The junction had 4 bases not matched to a gene; V was cut back by 6 bases and J by 7 bases. The CDR3 extends over 14 amino acids. CDR3 in DNA: TGTGCCAGCAGGCTAGCGGGAGGGGTGAATGAGCAGTTCTTC. Translating gives CASRLAGGVNEQFF.

There are many counts of this clonotype. This chain connects TRBV10-3 to TRBJ1-2, with D uncertain. Germline CDR1 reads ENHRY; CDR2 reads SYGVKD. Trimming pared 2 bases from V and 0 bases from J, leaving 4 bases between. The CDR3 contains 13 residues. The CDR3 coding sequence is TGTGCCATCAGTGAGCAGGCTAACTATGGCTACACCTTC. Its protein product is CAISEQANYGYTF.

The chain is built from TRBV5-6 and TRBJ2-7, with a possible D match to TRBD1 (5 bases). Trimming pared 4 bases from V and 2 bases from J, leaving 13 bases between. The CDR3 has 14 residues. Per the germline V gene, CDR1 is SGHDT and CDR2 is YYEEEE. The CDR3 DNA sequence: TGTGCCAGCAGCAACCCAGGGTTAGCCTACGAGCAGTACTTC. This gives the protein CASSNPGLAYEQYF.

V usage is TRBV9 and J usage is TRBJ2-5; perhaps D is TRBD1 or TRBD2 (6 bases each). Per the germline V gene, CDR1 is SGDLS and CDR2 is YYNGEE. The V end lost 4 bases, the J end lost 5 bases, and 18 bases lay between the germline ends. The CDR3 spans 15 residues. Written as DNA, the CDR3 is TGTGCCAGCAGCCCCGGGACGGGGGCGAGGGAGACCCAGTACTTC. It specifies CASSPGTGARETQYF.

About this clonotype itself: A much larger clone differs from this one at a single base, so this may be a read error. The V and J genes are TRBV5-6 and TRBJ2-1; D is possibly TRBD1 or TRBD2 (6 bases each). Germline V gene sequence: CDR1 SGHDT, CDR2 YYEEEE. V lost 2 bases, J lost 9 bases, and 15 bases lay in between. This CDR3 contains 14 residues. CDR3 region: CASSLSAGGGEQFF. CDR3 DNA sequence: TGTGCCAGCAGCTTATCGGCCGGAGGGGGTGAGCAGTTCTTC.

This clonotype came up many times. This rearrangement joins TRBV9 to TRBJ2-1; 9 nucleotides line up with TRBD2. With 0 bases clipped from V and 8 bases from J, the junction kept 18 bases outside the gene matches. CDR1 and CDR2 (germline): SGDLS, YYNGEE. The CDR3 totals 19 residues. CDR3 bases: TGTGCCAGCAGCGTAGGAGGTCGCGGGAGGGGGTCACCACGGTATGAGCAGTTCTTC. This translates into CASSVGGRGRGSPRYEQFF.

This clonotype has ten or more counts. The chain links TRBV28 to TRBJ2-7; D gene ambiguous. The germline V gene encodes CDR1 MDHEN and CDR2 SYDVKM. The CDR3 runs to 14 residues. V was pared by 2 bases and J by 4 bases, with 12 bases between. This chain's CDR3 is CASSLKAEGYEQYF. CDR3 bases: TGTGCCAGCAGTTTAAAGGCAGAAGGATACGAGCAGTACTTC.

The chain employs TRBV7-9 and TRBJ1-4; D gene ambiguous. The length of the CDR3 is 15 residues. The germline CDR1 and CDR2 sequences are SEHNR and FQNEAQ (reference sequence). The V gene lost 3 bases and the J gene lost 1 base, with 9 bases spanning the gap. CDR3 sequence reads: CASSFGGLTNEKLFF. Here the CDR3 DNA reads TGTGCCAGCAGCTTTGGAGGGCTAACTAATGAAAAACTGTTTTTT.

This clonotype was observed many times. This sequence joins TRBV11-2 and TRBJ2-7, with a weak D call TRBD2 (8 bases). Germline CDR1 and CDR2: SGHAT and FQNNGV. V was clipped by 5 bases and J by 2 bases, with 16 bases between them. The CDR3 is 15 amino acids. This CDR3 reads CASSTAGDSTYEQYF. As DNA, the CDR3 is TGTGCCAGCAGCACAGCGGGGGACAGCACCTACGAGCAGTACTTC.